The clone carrying this T cell receptor (beta chain) came up many times. Its target is unknown. These data originate in a study of T cells in Graves' hyperthyroidism and ophthalmopathy. Findings and limits, study-wide: Blood also showed most of the thyroid clonotypes that were expanded above 0.001.

The diagnostic basis comprised clinical symptoms, serum thyroxine and TRAb, thyroid ultrasound and orbital computed tomography. The CDR3 has 15 residues. Germline assignment: CDR1 MNHEY and CDR2 SVGAGI. Trimming left V 2 bases short and J 3 bases short, with 14 bases between. Using RNA transcripts as the source, TCR beta CDR3 regions were amplified. The HTBI set primed first-round TCR CDR3 RT-PCR. TCRdb ran MiXCR on the multiplex PCR reads and lists one entry per CDR3 protein. The repertoire includes 300,000 to 400,000 distinct CDR3 sequences, about 20% of them detected once, and approximately 49% sits in the top ten.

Sequencing was performed on blood. This receptor was obtained from a woman in her forties or fifties with Graves' hyperthyroidism. The chain combines TRBV6-5 with TRBJ2-7; possibly TRBD1 or TRBD2 for D (5 bases each). CDR3: CASSYVPWDGYEQYV. Here the CDR3 DNA reads TGTGCCAGCAGTTACGTCCCTTGGGACGGCTACGAGCAGTACGTC.